The TCR beta chain described here comes from a study of vaccination and CD4 T cells after COVID-19. The CDR3 has 15 residues. CDR1 and CDR2 from the germline V gene are LNHDA and SQIVND (reference sequence). The V and J ends lost 6 bases and 4 bases, in that order; junction bases with no gene match: 11. Sequencing of cultured CD4+ T cell DNA used the Oncomine TCR Beta short-read assay. TCRdb ran MiXCR on the PCR reads and lists one entry per CDR3 protein. The sample lists under 20,000 distinct CDR3 sequences, 53% occurring once. Comment on this clonotype: Its target is unknown.

The treatment: approximately nine-day PBMC culture with coronavirus spike peptide pools or control peptides (ViraFEST assay). TCR sequencing followed the expansion of antigen-specific T cells with peptide pools in ViraFEST. Per-well cultures of under 2.5 million PBMCs received around 9.9 IU/ml IL-2 and approximately 9.1 ug/ml peptide pools. Overall study results and limits: Spike mono-reactivity was evident in 304 of the 307 vaccine-specific clones derived from convalescent patients.

The origin of this receptor is a human donor who had recovered from COVID-19. V usage is TRBV19 and J usage is TRBJ2-5, with TRBD2 matching 7 bases. Sequenced here: CD4+ T cells from blood, cultured in vitro, sampled before SARS-CoV-2 vaccination. This CDR3 reads CASSQRGLSAETQYF. CDR3 nucleotides: TGTGCCAGTAGCCAAAGGGGACTATCTGCAGAGACCCAGTACTTC.